The 18 T cell receptor beta chains below were found in one sample sequenced in a study of T cell repertoires in cytomegalovirus infection. TCRdb independently ran MiXCR on the reads; one entry per CDR3 protein. The table records 450,000 to 650,000 distinct CDR3 sequences, about 39% of them present only once. Antigens for these TCRs are unknown. Sample: cultured PBMCs, taken from culture after CMV antigen stimulation. The receptor set was obtained from a human donor in good health (CMV status not recorded). Some clones in this sample may be carry-over from other donors' samples.

This chain uses TRBV6-5 with TRBJ2-3; 10 nucleotides match TRBD2. This CDR3 is 15 amino acids long. The V gene end was trimmed by 3 bases and the J gene end by 4 bases; junction bases not matched to a gene: 4. From germline, CDR1 is MNHEY and CDR2 SVGAGI. The CDR3 nucleotides read TGTGCCAGCAGTTATCTAGCGGGGGCGGCAGATACGCAGTATTTT. It translates to CASSYLAGAADTQYF.

J is TRBJ2-7 and V is TRBV7-9, with D unclear. V dropped 10 bases and J dropped 3 bases, with 10 bases sitting between them. Germline CDR1 is SEHNR and CDR2 is FQNEAQ (reference sequence). The CDR3 runs to 11 residues. Here the CDR3 reads CAIDANYEQYF. The CDR3, as DNA: TGTGCCATAGACGCAAACTACGAGCAGTACTTC.

This clonotype came up a few times. The chain joins TRBV6-2 or TRBV6-3 to TRBJ2-3, with 7 bases aligning to TRBD2. The germline V gene has CDR1 MNHEY and CDR2 SVGEGT. V dropped 8 bases and J dropped 6; count of bases not matched to a gene: 8. The CDR3 is made up of 13 amino acids. The CDR3 reads CASSRGVADTQYF. Written as DNA, the CDR3 is TGTGCCAGCTCACGGGGGGTGGCCGATACGCAGTATTTT.

This clonotype was seen a single time. This chain connects TRBV11-2 to TRBJ2-3; D gene ambiguous. The V gene lost 5 bases and the J gene lost 0 bases, with 15 bases spanning the gap. The CDR3 has 16 amino acids. Germline loops: CDR1 SGHAT, CDR2 FQNNGV. As DNA, the CDR3 is TGTGCCAGCAGCCCTATACGTGGCGAAAGCACAGATACGCAGTATTTT. Protein sequence: CASSPIRGESTDTQYF.

The sample holds a few counts of this clonotype. The rearrangement links TRBV7-2 to TRBJ2-5; D is undetermined. The CDR3 contains 13 residues. V was cut by 6 bases and J by 0 bases, with 8 bases left in between. CDR1 and CDR2 from the germline V gene are SGHTA and FQGNSA. The CDR3 bases are TGTGCCAGCAGTTCGACGTACCAAGAGACCCAGTACTTC. Translated: CASSSTYQETQYF.

V is TRBV7-9 and J is TRBJ1-2; D is uncertain. CDR3 length: 17 amino acids. Germline loops: CDR1 SEHNR, CDR2 FQNEAQ (reference sequence). The V gene lost 1 base and the J gene lost 1 base, with 16 bases spanning the gap. DNA of the CDR3: TGTGCCAGCAGCTTAGGGGCCGCACGGGCAGTTAACTATGGCTACACCTTC. Translation gives CASSLGAARAVNYGYTF.

The chain employs TRBV7-2 and TRBJ1-6; D gene unclear. The CDR3 runs 15 residues. V was cut by 1 base and J by 12 bases, with 16 bases left in between. CDR1 is SGHTA, CDR2 FQGNSA, per germline. The chain's CDR3 is CASSLEQMGVQPLHF. The CDR3 bases are TGTGCCAGCAGCTTAGAACAGATGGGAGTGCAACCCCTCCACTTT.

Of note for this clonotype: The conserved phenylalanine or tryptophan is not found at the CDR3 terminus, so this likely reflects a read error. The gene calls are TRBV4-3 and TRBJ2-3; D unresolved. V was trimmed by 1 base and J by 2 bases, leaving 4 bases between them. Germline CDR1 LGHNA, CDR2 YSLEER. The CDR3 has 13 residues. The CDR3 nucleotides read TGCGCCAGCAGCCAAGTGATCACAGATACGCAGTATTTA. Residues: CASSQVITDTQYL.

The V gene is TRBV2, the J gene TRBJ1-2; no clear D. CDR1 is SNHLY, CDR2 FYNNEI, per germline. The CDR3 contains 13 residues. V lost 6 bases and J lost 4, with 12 bases in between. Written as DNA, the CDR3 is TGTGCCAGCAGGACATGGGGTAGCTATGGCTACACCTTC. It yields the protein CASRTWGSYGYTF.

This rearrangement joins TRBV24-1 to TRBJ2-2; maybe TRBD1 (6 bases). The V end was cut by 9 bases, the J end by 5 bases, with 15 bases between. The CDR3 loop spans 14 amino acids. The V gene's germline CDR1 is KGHDR and CDR2 SFDVKD. DNA for the CDR3: TGTGCCACCGGACCAACAGGGCGAACCGGGGAGCTGTTTTTT. Its protein is CATGPTGRTGELFF.

The DNA for the CDR3 is TGTGCCAGCAGTGAGTTCCTGTCTGGACTAGCGGGAGCCGGGGAGCTGTTTTTT. Its translation is CASSEFLSGLAGAGELFF. The V call is TRBV6-1, the J call TRBJ2-2; 13 bases agree with TRBD2. Germline V gene lookup returns CDR1 MNHNS and CDR2 SASEGT. The CDR3 sequence is 18 residues long. The V gene end was trimmed by 3 bases and the J gene end by 6 bases; junction bases not matched to a gene: 10.

This chain joins TRBV2 and TRBJ2-5, with 8 bases lining up with TRBD2. Germline V CDR1 and CDR2: SNHLY, FYNNEI. Unmatched junction bases numbered 12, after V lost 7 bases and J lost 5 bases. The CDR3 sequence is 15 residues long. CDR3: CASNADRASGETQYF. CDR3 sequence (DNA): TGTGCCAGCAATGCGGACCGGGCTAGCGGGGAGACCCAGTACTTC.

This chain connects TRBV27 to TRBJ2-5; D ambiguous. The V and J ends lost 2 bases and 2 bases respectively, with 18 bases between them. Germline lookup yields CDR1 MNHEY and CDR2 SMNVEV (reference sequence). This CDR3 is built from 17 residues. The CDR3 loop reads CASSLISVGRYQETQYF. CDR3 DNA: TGTGCCAGCAGTTTAATCAGTGTGGGCCGCTATCAAGAGACCCAGTACTTC.

V and J are TRBV10-1 and TRBJ2-3; D unclear. The ends were cut back, 0 bases at V and 2 bases at J, with 6 bases in the middle. This CDR3 is 14 amino acids long. Germline lookup yields CDR1 WNHNN and CDR2 SYGVQD (reference sequence). As DNA, the CDR3 is TGCGCCAGCAGTGAGTCGAGGCCCACAGATACGCAGTATTTT. As protein: CASSESRPTDTQYF.

This clonotype was observed a handful of times. CDR3 protein: CASSLPGGSDTQYF. The CDR3 nucleotides read TGTGCCAGCAGTTTGCCAGGGGGCTCAGATACGCAGTATTTT. This chain joins TRBV28 and TRBJ2-3; 8 bases are a match to TRBD1. The V segment lost 3 bases and the J segment 4 bases; nucleotides outside the gene matches: 3. This CDR3 has 14 residues. CDR1 is MDHEN, CDR2 SYDVKM, per germline.

This clonotype was counted between two and nine times. CDR3 DNA sequence: TGTGCCAGCAGCTTAGTTATCGATGAGCAGTTCTTC. Translation: CASSLVIDEQFF. The chain couples TRBV7-9 to TRBJ2-1; D ambiguous. Trimming left V 1 base short and J 8 bases short, with 6 bases between. The CDR3 has 12 amino acids. Germline V gene data show CDR1 as SEHNR and CDR2 as FQNEAQ (reference sequence).

The CDR3 sequence: CASSPGAGRNEKLFF. The CDR3 DNA is TGCGCCAGCAGCCCGGGGGCAGGGAGAAATGAAAAACTGTTTTTT. The chain combines TRBV4-3 with TRBJ1-4; the D gene is possibly TRBD1 (6 bases). Trimming left V 4 bases short and J 5 bases short, with 14 bases between. The CDR3 has 15 residues. CDR1 is LGHNA, CDR2 YSLEER, per germline.

This clonotype was detected only a few times. The J gene is TRBJ2-7, the V gene TRBV27; TRBD1 matches 11 bases. The V gene end was trimmed by 7 bases and the J gene end by 6 bases; junction bases not matched to a gene: 8. The germline V gene has CDR1 MNHEY and CDR2 SMNVEV (reference sequence). The CDR3 sequence is 14 residues long. The CDR3 protein is CASNRDRGFGEQYF. CDR3 coding DNA: TGTGCCAGCAACCGGGACAGGGGGTTCGGCGAGCAGTACTTC.